This T cell receptor (beta chain) emerged from a study of OX40 agonist ivuxolimab in advanced cancers. Sequencing used immunoSEQ multiplex PCR; TCRdb keeps in-frame clones, though not all of them. The table shows around 56,000 clones, with 82% occurring only once. Per germline, CDR1 SGHTA and CDR2 FQGNSA. The V end was cut by 1 base, the J end by 1 base, with 6 bases between. This CDR3 contains 14 residues. The clonotype originates from an adult with an advanced solid tumor such as melanoma, head and neck, liver or kidney cancer. The specimen was CD4+ or CD8+ T cells sorted from blood, collected in a trial of the OX40 agonist ivuxolimab. This chain links TRBV7-2 with TRBJ2-3; D gene uncertain. The CDR3 region has the DNA TGTGCCAGCAGCTTAGAAACCCGCACAGATACGCAGTATTTT. It specifies CASSLETRTDTQYF.